This TCR beta chain emerged from a study of blood T cell repertoires in COVID-19. Turning to the study itself: T cells, B-cell-depleted T cells, or PBMCs provided the cDNA or gDNA that served as material.

Repertoires were generated with immunoSEQ multiplex PCR, while TCRdb's copy carries only in-frame clones and drops some. The data hold roughly 200,000 clones, with around 85% observed a single time. Across 20 to 25 US areas, participants ranged in age from about 18 to 89 years. The CDR3 covers 15 residues. Trimming took 4 bases from V and 2 from J, leaving 14 bases between them. CDR1 and CDR2 from the germline V gene are SGHAT and FQNNGV. The sequencing input was PBMCs or T cells enriched from blood (not recorded which). The chain has TRBV11-2 and TRBJ1-2; D possibly corresponds to TRBD1 (5 bases). This TCR was sampled from a woman in her forties with acute COVID-19. CDR3 amino acids: CASSSLVGGNYGYTF. The DNA for the CDR3 is TGTGCCAGCAGCTCACTAGTGGGGGGAAACTATGGCTACACCTTC.